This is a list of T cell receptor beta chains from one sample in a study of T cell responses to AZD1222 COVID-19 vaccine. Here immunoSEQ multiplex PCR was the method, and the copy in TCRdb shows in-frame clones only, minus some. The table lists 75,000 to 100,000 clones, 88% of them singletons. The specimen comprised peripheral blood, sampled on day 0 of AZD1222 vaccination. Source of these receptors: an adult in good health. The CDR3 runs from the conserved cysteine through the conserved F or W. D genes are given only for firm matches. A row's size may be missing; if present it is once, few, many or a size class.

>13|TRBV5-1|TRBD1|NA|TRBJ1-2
CASSLGQGNGYTF
TGCGCCAGCAGCTTGGGACAGGGAAATGGCTACACCTTC
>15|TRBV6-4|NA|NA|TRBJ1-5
CASSDSTTDNQPQHF
TGTGCCAGCAGTGACTCGACTACAGACAATCAGCCCCAGCATTTT
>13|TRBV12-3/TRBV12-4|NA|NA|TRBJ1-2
CASSPGRGYGYTF
TGTGCCAGCAGCCCTGGACGGGGCTATGGCTACACCTTC
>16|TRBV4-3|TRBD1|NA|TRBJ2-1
CASSRDRGRTYNEQFF
TGCGCCAGCAGCCGGGACAGGGGGCGCACCTACAATGAGCAGTTCTTC
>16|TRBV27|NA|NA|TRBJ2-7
CASSVRRGAGTYEQYF
TGTGCCAGCAGCGTACGTCGGGGGGCTGGCACCTACGAGCAGTACTTC
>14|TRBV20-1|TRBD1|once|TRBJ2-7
CSASPSWDSYEQYF
TGCAGTGCTAGTCCCAGTTGGGACAGCTACGAGCAGTACTTC
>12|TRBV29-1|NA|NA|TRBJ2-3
CSFWAHTDTQYF
TGCAGCTTCTGGGCACACACAGATACGCAGTATTTT
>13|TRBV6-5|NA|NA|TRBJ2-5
CASKKRVQETQYF
TGTGCCAGCAAGAAGCGGGTACAAGAGACCCAGTACTTC
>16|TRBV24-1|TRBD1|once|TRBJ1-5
CATSDHRQGSNQPQHF
TGTGCCACCAGTGATCACAGACAGGGGAGCAATCAGCCCCAGCATTTT
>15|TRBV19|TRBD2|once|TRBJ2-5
CASKSGTLGVDTQYF
TGTGCCAGTAAAAGCGGGACTCTTGGTGTTGATACCCAGTACTTC
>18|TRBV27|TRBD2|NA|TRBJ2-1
CASSYGPGSGKTSNEQFF
TGTGCCAGCAGTTACGGGCCAGGGAGCGGGAAGACATCGAATGAGCAGTTCTTC
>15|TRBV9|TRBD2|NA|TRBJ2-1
CASSVRGLADNEQFF
TGTGCCAGCAGCGTACGGGGACTAGCGGACAATGAGCAGTTCTTC
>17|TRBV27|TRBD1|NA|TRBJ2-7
CASSFRVGQGNPYEQYF
TGTGCCAGCAGTTTTAGGGTGGGACAGGGGAATCCCTACGAGCAGTACTTC
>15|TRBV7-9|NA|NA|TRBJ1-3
CASSLSSVSGNTIYF
TGTGCCAGCAGCTTAAGCTCAGTCTCTGGAAACACCATATATTTT
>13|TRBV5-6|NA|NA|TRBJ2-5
CASSFMAKETQYF
TGTGCCAGCAGCTTCATGGCAAAAGAGACCCAGTACTTC
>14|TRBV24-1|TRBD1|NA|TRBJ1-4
CATSETGTGKKLFF
TGTGCCACCAGTGAGACCGGGACAGGGAAAAAACTGTTTTTT
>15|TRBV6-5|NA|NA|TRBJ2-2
CASSPTITVTGELFF
TGTGCCAGCAGTCCCACGATCACTGTAACCGGGGAGCTGTTTTTT
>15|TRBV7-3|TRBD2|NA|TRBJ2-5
CASSLGLAGVETQYF
TGTGCCAGCAGCCTGGGACTAGCGGGAGTTGAGACCCAGTACTTC
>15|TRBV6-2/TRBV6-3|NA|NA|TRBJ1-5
CASSYALEGNQPQHF
TGTGCCAGCAGTTACGCGCTCGAAGGCAATCAGCCCCAGCATTTT
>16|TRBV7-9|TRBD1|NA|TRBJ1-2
CASSPVRGQSNYGYTF
TGTGCCAGCAGCCCCGTTAGGGGGCAATCGAACTATGGCTACACCTTC
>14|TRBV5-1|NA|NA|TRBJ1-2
CASSLSFGEGGYTF
TGCGCCAGCAGCTTGTCATTCGGGGAGGGTGGCTACACCTTC
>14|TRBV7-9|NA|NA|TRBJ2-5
CASSFLTPQETQYF
TGTGCCAGCAGCTTCCTGACTCCACAAGAGACCCAGTACTTC
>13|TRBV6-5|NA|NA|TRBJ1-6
CASFRTANSPLHF
TGTGCCAGCTTTAGGACAGCAAATTCACCCCTCCACTTT
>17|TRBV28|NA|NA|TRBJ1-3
CASSSAGSARGGNTIYF
TGTGCCAGCAGTTCCGCCGGGTCTGCCCGAGGGGGAAACACCATATATTTT
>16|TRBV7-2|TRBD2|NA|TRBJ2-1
CASSSKGLAGGSEQFF
TGTGCCAGCAGTAGCAAGGGACTAGCGGGAGGTAGTGAGCAGTTCTTC
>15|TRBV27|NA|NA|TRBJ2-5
CASSRERGYQETQYF
TGTGCCAGCAGCCGAGAACGCGGGTACCAAGAGACCCAGTACTTC